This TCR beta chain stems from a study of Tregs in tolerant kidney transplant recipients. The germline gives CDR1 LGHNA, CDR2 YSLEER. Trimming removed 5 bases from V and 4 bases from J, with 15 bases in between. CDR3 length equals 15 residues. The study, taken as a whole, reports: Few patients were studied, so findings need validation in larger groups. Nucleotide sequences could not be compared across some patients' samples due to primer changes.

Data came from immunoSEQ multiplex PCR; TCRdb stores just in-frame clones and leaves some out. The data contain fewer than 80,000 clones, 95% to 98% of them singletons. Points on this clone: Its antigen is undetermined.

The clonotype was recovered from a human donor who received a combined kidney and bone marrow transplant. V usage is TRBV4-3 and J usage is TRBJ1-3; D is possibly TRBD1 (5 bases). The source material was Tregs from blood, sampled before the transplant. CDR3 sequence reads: CASSYLRGRGNTIYF. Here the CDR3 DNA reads TGCGCCAGCAGCTACTTACGGGGGAGAGGAAACACCATATATTTT.